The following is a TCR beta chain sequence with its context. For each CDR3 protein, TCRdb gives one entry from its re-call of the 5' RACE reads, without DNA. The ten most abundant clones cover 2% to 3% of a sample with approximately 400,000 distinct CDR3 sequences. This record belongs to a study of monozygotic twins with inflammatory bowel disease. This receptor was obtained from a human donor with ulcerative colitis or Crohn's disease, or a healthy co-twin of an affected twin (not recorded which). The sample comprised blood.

The CDR3 sequence: CASSWQGMPYEQYF. The chain has TRBV7-9 and TRBJ2-7. This CDR3 region has 14 residues. In germline, CDR1 is SEHNR, CDR2 FQNEAQ (reference sequence).